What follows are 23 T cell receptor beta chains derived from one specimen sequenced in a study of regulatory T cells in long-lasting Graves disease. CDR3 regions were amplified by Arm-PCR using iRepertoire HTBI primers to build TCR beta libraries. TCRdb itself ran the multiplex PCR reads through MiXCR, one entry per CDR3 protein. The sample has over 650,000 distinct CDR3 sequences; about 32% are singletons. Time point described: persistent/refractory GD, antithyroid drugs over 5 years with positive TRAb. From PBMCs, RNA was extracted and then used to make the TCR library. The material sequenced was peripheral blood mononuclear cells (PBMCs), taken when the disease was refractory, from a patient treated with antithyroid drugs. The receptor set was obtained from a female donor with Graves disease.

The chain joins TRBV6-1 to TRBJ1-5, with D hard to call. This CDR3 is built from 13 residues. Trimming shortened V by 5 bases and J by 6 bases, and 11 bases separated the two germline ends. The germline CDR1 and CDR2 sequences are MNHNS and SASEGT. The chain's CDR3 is CASSIHLGQPQHF. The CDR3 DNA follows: TGTGCCAGCAGTATCCATCTTGGTCAGCCCCAGCATTTT.

The CDR3 reads CASSLDRVYTQYF. The CDR3 DNA sequence: TGCGCCAGCAGCCTCGACAGGGTGTATACGCAGTATTTT. The chain uses TRBV5-1 and TRBJ2-3, with 7 bases fitting TRBD1. Unmatched junction bases numbered 6, after V lost 4 bases and J lost 7 bases. CDR1 SGHRS and CDR2 YFSETQ come from the germline V gene. The CDR3 loop spans 13 amino acids.

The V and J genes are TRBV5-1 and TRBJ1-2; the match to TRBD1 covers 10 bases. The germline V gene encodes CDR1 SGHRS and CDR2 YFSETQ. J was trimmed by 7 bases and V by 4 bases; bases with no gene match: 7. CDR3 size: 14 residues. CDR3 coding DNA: TGCGCCAGCAGCCAGGGACAGGGGTCGGGTGGCTACACCTTC. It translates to CASSQGQGSGGYTF.

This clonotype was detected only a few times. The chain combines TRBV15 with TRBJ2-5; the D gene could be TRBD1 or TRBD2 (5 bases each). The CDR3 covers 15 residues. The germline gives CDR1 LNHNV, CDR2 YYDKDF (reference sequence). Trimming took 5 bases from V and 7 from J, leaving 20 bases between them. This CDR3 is CATSGTLTKHGTQYF. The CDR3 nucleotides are TGTGCCACCAGCGGGACGTTGACCAAACATGGGACCCAGTACTTC. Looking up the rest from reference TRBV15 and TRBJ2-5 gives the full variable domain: DAMVIQNPRYQVTQFGKPVTLSCSQTLNHNVMYWYQQKSSQAPKLLFHYYDKDFNNEADTPDNFQSRRPNTSFCFLDIRSPGLGDTAMYLCATSGTLTKHGTQYFGPGTRLLVL.

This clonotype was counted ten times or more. CDR3 nucleotides: TGCAGCGTTGAAGGGACGGGCTACGAGCAGTACTTC. This encodes CSVEGTGYEQYF. J is TRBJ2-7 and V is TRBV29-1; D is ambiguous. Germline assignment: CDR1 SQVTM and CDR2 ANQGSEA. Trimming pared 1 base from V and 3 bases from J, leaving 7 bases between. The CDR3 runs 12 residues.

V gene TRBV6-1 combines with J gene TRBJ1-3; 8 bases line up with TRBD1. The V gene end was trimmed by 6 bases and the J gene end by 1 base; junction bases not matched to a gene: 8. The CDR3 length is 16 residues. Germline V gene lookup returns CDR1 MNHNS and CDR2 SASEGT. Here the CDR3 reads CASSRTGWESGNTIYF. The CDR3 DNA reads TGTGCCAGCAGCCGGACAGGGTGGGAATCTGGAAACACCATATATTTT.

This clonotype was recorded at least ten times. CDR3 sequence reads: CASSYYHEQYF. CDR3 nucleotide sequence: TGTGCCAGCAGTTACTACCACGAGCAGTACTTC. The V call is TRBV6-5, the J call TRBJ2-7; D remains unclear. V was pared by 1 base and J by 5 bases, with 3 bases between. The CDR3 runs to 11 residues. Germline lookup yields CDR1 MNHEY and CDR2 SVGAGI.

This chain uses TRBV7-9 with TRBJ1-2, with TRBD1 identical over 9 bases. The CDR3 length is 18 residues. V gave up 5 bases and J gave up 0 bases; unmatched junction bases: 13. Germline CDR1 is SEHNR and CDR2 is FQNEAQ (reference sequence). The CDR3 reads CASSPRTGTGSTNYGYTF. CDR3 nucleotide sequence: TGTGCCAGCAGCCCGCGGACCGGGACAGGGTCTACTAACTATGGCTACACCTTC. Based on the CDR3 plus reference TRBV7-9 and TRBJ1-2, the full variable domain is DTGVSQNPRHKITKRGQNVTFRCDPISEHNRLYWYRQTLGQGPEFLTYFQNEAQLEKSRLLSDRFSAERPKGSFSTLEIQRTEQGDSAMYLCASSPRTGTGSTNYGYTFGSGTRLTVV.

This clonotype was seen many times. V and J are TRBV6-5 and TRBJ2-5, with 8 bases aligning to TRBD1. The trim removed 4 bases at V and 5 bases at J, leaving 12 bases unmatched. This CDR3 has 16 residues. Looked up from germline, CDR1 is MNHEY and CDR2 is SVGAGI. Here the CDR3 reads CASSLARGRSRETQYF. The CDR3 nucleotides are TGTGCCAGCAGTTTAGCCAGGGGGCGGTCGCGGGAGACCCAGTACTTC.

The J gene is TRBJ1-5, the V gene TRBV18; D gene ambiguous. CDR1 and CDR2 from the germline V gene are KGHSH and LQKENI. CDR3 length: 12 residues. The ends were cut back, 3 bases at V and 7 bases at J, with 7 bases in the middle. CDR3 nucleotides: TGTGCCAGCTCACCGTCGGCACAGCCCCAGCATTTT. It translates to CASSPSAQPQHF.

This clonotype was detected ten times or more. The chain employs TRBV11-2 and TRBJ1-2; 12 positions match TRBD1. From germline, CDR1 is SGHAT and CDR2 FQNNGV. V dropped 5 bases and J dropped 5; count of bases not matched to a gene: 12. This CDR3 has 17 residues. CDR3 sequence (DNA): TGTGCCAGCAGCACCAAAGCGGGGACAGGGGGCTGGTATGGCTACACCTTC. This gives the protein CASSTKAGTGGWYGYTF.

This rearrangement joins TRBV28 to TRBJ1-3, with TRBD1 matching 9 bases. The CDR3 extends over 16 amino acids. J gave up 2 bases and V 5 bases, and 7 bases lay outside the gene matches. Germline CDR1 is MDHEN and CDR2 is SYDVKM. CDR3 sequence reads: CASSLEGQGTGNTIYF. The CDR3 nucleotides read TGTGCCAGCAGTCTAGAGGGACAGGGAACTGGAAACACCATATATTTT.

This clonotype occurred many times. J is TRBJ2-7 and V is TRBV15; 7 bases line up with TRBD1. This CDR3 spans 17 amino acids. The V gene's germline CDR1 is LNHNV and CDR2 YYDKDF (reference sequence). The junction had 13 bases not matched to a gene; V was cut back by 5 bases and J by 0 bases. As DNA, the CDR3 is TGTGCCACCAGCGGAGCATGGGACAGCCCGTCCTCCTACGAGCAGTACTTC. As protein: CATSGAWDSPSSYEQYF.

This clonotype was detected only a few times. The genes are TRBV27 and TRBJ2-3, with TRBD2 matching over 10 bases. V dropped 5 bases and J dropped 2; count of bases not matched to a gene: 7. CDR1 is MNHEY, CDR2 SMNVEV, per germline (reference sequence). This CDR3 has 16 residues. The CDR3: CASSPAAGGNTDTQYF. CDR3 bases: TGTGCCAGCAGTCCTGCAGCGGGAGGGAACACAGATACGCAGTATTTT.

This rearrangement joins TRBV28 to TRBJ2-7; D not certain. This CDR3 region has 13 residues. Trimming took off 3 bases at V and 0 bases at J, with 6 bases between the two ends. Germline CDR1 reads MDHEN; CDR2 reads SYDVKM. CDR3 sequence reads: CASSFGNSYEQYF. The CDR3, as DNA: TGTGCCAGCAGTTTTGGCAACTCCTACGAGCAGTACTTC. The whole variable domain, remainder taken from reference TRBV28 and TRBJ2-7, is DVKVTQSSRYLVKRTGEKVFLECVQDMDHENMFWYRQDPGLGLRLIYFSYDVKMKEKGDIPEGYSVSREKKERFSLILESASTNQTSMYLCASSFGNSYEQYFGPGTRLTVT.

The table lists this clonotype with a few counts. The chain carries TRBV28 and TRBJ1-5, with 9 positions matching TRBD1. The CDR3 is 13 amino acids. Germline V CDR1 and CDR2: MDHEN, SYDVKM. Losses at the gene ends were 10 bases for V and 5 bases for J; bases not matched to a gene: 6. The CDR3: CAIQGAKDQPQHF. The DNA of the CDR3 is TGTGCCATACAGGGGGCGAAGGATCAGCCCCAGCATTTT.

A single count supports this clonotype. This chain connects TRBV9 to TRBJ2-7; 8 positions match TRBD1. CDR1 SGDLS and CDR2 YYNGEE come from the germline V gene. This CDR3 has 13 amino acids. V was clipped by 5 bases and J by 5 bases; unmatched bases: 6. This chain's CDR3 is CASSRDRPDEQYF. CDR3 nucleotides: TGTGCCAGCAGTCGGGACAGGCCCGACGAGCAGTACTTC.

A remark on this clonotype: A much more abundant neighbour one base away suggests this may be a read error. CDR3 residues: CTSSYSDNYGYTF. In nucleotides, the CDR3 is TGTACCAGCAGTTATTCGGATAACTATGGCTACACCTTC. The J gene is TRBJ1-2, the V gene TRBV6-5; D gene ambiguous. CDR1 and CDR2 from the germline V gene are MNHEY and SVGAGI. The CDR3 covers 13 residues.

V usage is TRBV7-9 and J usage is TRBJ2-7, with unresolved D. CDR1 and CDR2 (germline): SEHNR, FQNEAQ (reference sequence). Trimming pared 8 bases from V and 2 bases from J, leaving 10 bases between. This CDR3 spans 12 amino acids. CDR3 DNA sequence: TGTGCCAGCGGGGTCAGCGCCTACGAGCAGTACTTC. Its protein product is CASGVSAYEQYF.

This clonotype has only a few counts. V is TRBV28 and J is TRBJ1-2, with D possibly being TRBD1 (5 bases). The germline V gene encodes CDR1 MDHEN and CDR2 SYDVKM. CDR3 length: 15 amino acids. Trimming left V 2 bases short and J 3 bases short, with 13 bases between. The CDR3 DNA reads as TGTGCCAGCAGTTTAAGGAGGGGCAGGTACTATGGCTACACCTTC. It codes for CASSLRRGRYYGYTF.

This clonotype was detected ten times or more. CDR3 in amino acids: CASSLLQGTQAFF. Here the CDR3 DNA reads TGCGCCAGCAGCTTGCTACAGGGGACACAAGCTTTCTTT. The rearrangement joins TRBV5-1 to TRBJ1-1, with TRBD1 matching over 7 bases. The V segment lost 1 base and the J segment 9 bases; nucleotides outside the gene matches: 6. The germline V gene has CDR1 SGHRS and CDR2 YFSETQ. This CDR3 contains 13 residues.

As DNA, the CDR3 is TGTGCCAGCAGGCCCGACTATAAGAGAGGGGAGACCCAGTACTTC. Translation: CASRPDYKRGETQYF. The rearrangement uses TRBV6-1 and TRBJ2-5; D might be TRBD2 (5 bases). This CDR3 spans 15 amino acids. Germline-derived CDR1 and CDR2 are MNHNS and SASEGT. Trimming removed 6 bases at V and 5 bases at J, with 19 bases between.

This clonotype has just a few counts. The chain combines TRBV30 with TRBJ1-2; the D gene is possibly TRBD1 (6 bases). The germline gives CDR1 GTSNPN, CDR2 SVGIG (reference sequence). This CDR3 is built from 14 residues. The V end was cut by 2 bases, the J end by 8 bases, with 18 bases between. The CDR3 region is CAWSLGQSLWGYTF. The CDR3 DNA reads TGTGCCTGGAGTCTAGGACAGTCCCTTTGGGGCTACACCTTC. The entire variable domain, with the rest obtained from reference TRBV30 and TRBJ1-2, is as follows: SQTIHQWPATLVQPVGSPLSLECTVEGTSNPNLYWYRQAAGRGLQLLFYSVGIGQISSEVPQNLSASRPQDRQFILSSKKLLLSDSGFYLCAWSLGQSLWGYTFGSGTRLTVV.